The clone carrying this T cell receptor beta chain was recorded many times. Trimming left V 6 bases short and J 2 bases short, with 15 bases between. Germline-derived CDR1 and CDR2 are SGHRS and YFSETQ. CDR3 length: 14 residues. One entry per CDR3 protein results from TCRdb running MiXCR on the RT-PCR reads. In the table there are more than 600,000 distinct CDR3 sequences, approximately 15% of which are singletons. This rearrangement joins TRBV5-1 to TRBJ2-7; D not certain. The specimen was memory CD4+ T cells from blood. The receptor comes from a female donor in good health, serving as a healthy control. The CDR3 protein is CASKRSGEAYEQYF. CDR3 DNA: TGCGCCAGCAAGAGGTCAGGAGAAGCCTACGAGCAGTACTTC.